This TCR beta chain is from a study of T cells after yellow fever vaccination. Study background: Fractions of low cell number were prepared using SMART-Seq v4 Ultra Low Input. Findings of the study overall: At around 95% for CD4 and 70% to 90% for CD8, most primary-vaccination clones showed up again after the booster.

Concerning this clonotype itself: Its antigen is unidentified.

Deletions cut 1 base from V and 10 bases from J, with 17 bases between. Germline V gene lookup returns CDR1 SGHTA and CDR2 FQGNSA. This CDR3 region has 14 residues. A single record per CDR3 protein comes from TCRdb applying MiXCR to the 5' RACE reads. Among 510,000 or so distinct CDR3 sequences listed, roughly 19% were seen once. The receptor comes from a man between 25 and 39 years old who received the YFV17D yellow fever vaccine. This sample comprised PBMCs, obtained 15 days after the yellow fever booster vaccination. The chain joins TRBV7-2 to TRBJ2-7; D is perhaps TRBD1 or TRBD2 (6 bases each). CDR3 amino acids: CASSLEGGLGGQYF. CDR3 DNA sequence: TGTGCCAGCAGCTTAGAGGGCGGGTTGGGGGGCCAGTACTTC.